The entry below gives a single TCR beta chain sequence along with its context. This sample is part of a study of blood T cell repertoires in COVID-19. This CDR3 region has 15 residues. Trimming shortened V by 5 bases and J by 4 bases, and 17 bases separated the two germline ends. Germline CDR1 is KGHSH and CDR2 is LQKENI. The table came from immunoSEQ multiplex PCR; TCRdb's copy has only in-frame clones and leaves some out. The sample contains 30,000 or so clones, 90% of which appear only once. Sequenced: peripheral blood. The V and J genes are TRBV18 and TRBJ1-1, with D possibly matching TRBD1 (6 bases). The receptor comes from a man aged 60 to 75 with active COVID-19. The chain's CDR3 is CASSAESGGRTEAFF. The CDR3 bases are TGTGCCAGCTCAGCCGAGAGTGGGGGCCGCACTGAAGCTTTCTTT.